The 22 T cell receptor beta chains listed next were all sequenced from one sample in a study of cytomegalovirus exposure and HLA in healthy donors. This PCR relied on a set of 60 Vbeta primers and 13 Jbeta primers. The assay was immunoSEQ multiplex PCR, and TCRdb's table has in-frame clones only and misses some. The sample lists about 260,000 clones, approximately 70% occurring once. The sample taken for sequencing was PBMCs. Receptors were obtained from a female donor in good health and CMV-seronegative.

The chain couples TRBV11-3 to TRBJ2-1, with 14 bases identical to TRBD2. V was clipped by 8 bases and J by 2 bases; unmatched bases: 5. The CDR3 has 16 amino acids. Per the germline V gene, CDR1 is SGHNT and CDR2 is YENEEA. The CDR3 nucleotides are TGTGCCAGCCTGCCGGGACTAGCGGGAGCCTACAATGAGCAGTTCTTC. Translation gives CASLPGLAGAYNEQFF.

The chain joins TRBV30 to TRBJ1-1; maybe TRBD1 (5 bases). Per germline, CDR1 GTSNPN and CDR2 SVGIG (reference sequence). The V and J ends lost 3 bases and 1 base respectively, with 6 bases between them. The CDR3 loop spans 12 amino acids. The CDR3 loop reads CAWRGQNTEAFF. The CDR3 DNA follows: TGTGCCTGGAGGGGGCAGAACACTGAAGCTTTCTTT.

V gene TRBV6-5 combines with J gene TRBJ2-7; 13 nucleotides line up with TRBD2. Looked up from germline, CDR1 is MNHEY and CDR2 is SVGAGI. The CDR3 sequence is 15 residues long. Unmatched junction bases numbered 4, after V lost 6 bases and J lost 2 bases. The CDR3 nucleotides are TGTGCCAGCAGCACCGGGACTAGCGGGACCTACGAGCAGTACTTC. This gives the protein CASSTGTSGTYEQYF.

The chain employs TRBV5-1 and TRBJ1-2; 8 bases agree with TRBD1. With V trimmed by 6 bases and J by 0 bases, 10 bases remained unmatched. Germline CDR1 SGHRS, CDR2 YFSETQ. CDR3 size: 16 residues. The CDR3 DNA follows: TGCGCCAGCATGAATACCGGGACAGGTGCTAACTATGGCTACACCTTC. Encoded protein: CASMNTGTGANYGYTF.

V gene TRBV5-4 combines with J gene TRBJ2-5; possibly TRBD2 for D (5 bases). CDR1 and CDR2 from the germline V gene are SGHNT and YYREEE (reference sequence). V was clipped by 0 bases and J by 5 bases, with 14 bases between them. The CDR3 covers 15 residues. For the CDR3, the DNA is TGTGCCAGCAGCTTGGGCCTAGCCGGTAGCGAGACCCAGTACTTC. It specifies CASSLGLAGSETQYF.

The chain links TRBV6-6 to TRBJ1-5; D call uncertain. The CDR3 totals 14 residues. V was cut by 8 bases and J by 6 bases, with 17 bases left in between. Germline V CDR1 and CDR2: MNHNY, SVGAGI (reference sequence). The CDR3 is CASSQEVGGQPQHF. The CDR3 coding sequence is TGTGCCAGCTCCCAAGAAGTAGGAGGTCAGCCCCAGCATTTT.

The sample holds a few counts of this clone. The genes are TRBV5-6 and TRBJ1-1, with D possibly TRBD1 on 6 matching bases. CDR3 size: 15 residues. The ends were cut back, 4 bases at V and 0 bases at J, with 13 bases in the middle. Germline lookup yields CDR1 SGHDT and CDR2 YYEEEE. CDR3: CASSPGQGLNTEAFF. The CDR3 coding sequence is TGTGCCAGCAGCCCGGGACAAGGGCTGAACACTGAAGCTTTCTTT.

The J gene is TRBJ2-2, the V gene TRBV7-9; 7 bases are a match to TRBD1. The CDR3 runs 15 residues. V trimming: 1 base; J trimming: 4 bases; junction bases outside the gene matches: 3. CDR1 SEHNR and CDR2 FQNEAQ come from the germline V gene (reference sequence). The CDR3 coding sequence is TGTGCCAGCAGCTTAGGGTCAGGGGGCACCGGGGAGCTGTTTTTT. It codes for CASSLGSGGTGELFF. Looking up the rest from reference TRBV7-9 and TRBJ2-2 gives the full variable domain: DTGVSQNPRHKITKRGQNVTFRCDPISEHNRLYWYRQTLGQGPEFLTYFQNEAQLEKSRLLSDRFSAERPKGSFSTLEIQRTEQGDSAMYLCASSLGSGGTGELFFGEGSRLTVL.

The chain recombines TRBV7-6 with TRBJ2-1, with 7 bases matching TRBD2. This CDR3 has 13 amino acids. Unmatched junction bases numbered 5, after V lost 5 bases and J lost 7 bases. Germline CDR1 SGHVS, CDR2 FNYEAQ. Written as DNA, the CDR3 is TGTGCCAGCAGCCCCGTCGGGGGGAATGAGCAGTTCTTC. As protein: CASSPVGGNEQFF. The full variable domain, in which reference TRBV7-6 and TRBJ2-1 provide the parts outside the CDR3, is GAGVSQSPRYKVTKRGQDVALRCDPISGHVSLYWYRQALGQGPEFLTYFNYEAQQDKSGLPNDRFSAERPEGSISTLTIQRTEQRDSAMYRCASSPVGGNEQFFGPGTRLTVL.

The chain employs TRBV27 and TRBJ1-1; a possible D gene is TRBD1 (5 bases). The V gene's germline CDR1 is MNHEY and CDR2 SMNVEV (reference sequence). Deletions cut 7 bases from V and 0 bases from J, with 18 bases between. This CDR3 is 16 amino acids long. The CDR3 DNA reads as TGTGCCAGCAAAAAAGTGGCAGGGATTTTGAACACTGAAGCTTTCTTT. It specifies CASKKVAGILNTEAFF.

The J gene is TRBJ1-1, the V gene TRBV6-6; the D gene is possibly TRBD1 (6 bases). The CDR3 spans 15 residues. Trimming removed 5 bases from V and 2 bases from J, with 15 bases in between. CDR1 MNHNY and CDR2 SVGAGI come from the germline V gene (reference sequence). This chain's CDR3 is CASSLGRTANTEAFF. CDR3 nucleotide sequence: TGTGCCAGCAGTCTTGGAAGGACAGCAAACACTGAAGCTTTCTTT.

This clone has a handful of counts. The chain carries TRBV6-5 and TRBJ2-5, with a tentative D call TRBD1 (6 bases). The J call could be wrong; TRBJ2-7 is a better fit for the DNA end. CDR3 length: 14 residues. CDR1 and CDR2 (germline): MNHEY, SVGAGI. The CDR3 DNA is TGTGCCAGCAGCCCAGGGACAAGCTCCTACGAGCAGTACTTC. Amino acid sequence: CASSPGTSSYEQYF.

This clone was recorded a few times. This sequence joins TRBV2 and TRBJ1-1, with D perhaps matching TRBD1 (5 bases). The CDR3 has 14 residues. The V and J ends lost 5 bases and 4 bases respectively, with 14 bases between them. The V gene's germline CDR1 is SNHLY and CDR2 FYNNEI. CDR3 sequence reads: CASSPRGRATEAFF. In nucleotides, the CDR3 is TGTGCCAGCAGTCCTCGGGGGAGGGCCACTGAAGCTTTCTTT.

The rearrangement links TRBV2 to TRBJ2-7; D unclear. Germline V lookup: CDR1 SNHLY, CDR2 FYNNEI. Trimming took off 5 bases at V and 3 bases at J, with 8 bases between the two ends. The CDR3 extends over 12 amino acids. The CDR3 nucleotides read TGTGCCAGCAGTAAACTAAACTACGAGCAGTACTTC. Its translation is CASSKLNYEQYF. The complete variable domain, with remaining parts taken from reference TRBV2 and TRBJ2-7, reads EPEVTQTPSHQVTQMGQEVILRCVPISNHLYFYWYRQILGQKVEFLVSFYNNEISEKSEIFDDQFSVERPDGSNFTLKIRSTKLEDSAMYFCASSKLNYEQYFGPGTRLTVT.

The CDR3 nucleotides are TGTGCCAGCAGATTGACAGGGTTCTTGAACACCGGGGAGCTGTTTTTT. The encoded protein is CASRLTGFLNTGELFF. J is TRBJ2-2 and V is TRBV28, with 7 bases aligning to TRBD1. This CDR3 spans 16 amino acids. Looked up from germline, CDR1 is MDHEN and CDR2 is SYDVKM. With 6 bases clipped from V and 1 base from J, the junction kept 8 bases outside the gene matches.

The V call is TRBV25-1, the J call TRBJ2-2; possible D gene TRBD1, 5 bases. The V gene's germline CDR1 is MGHDK and CDR2 SYGVNS. This CDR3 has 14 residues. V was shortened by 5 bases and J by 4 bases, with 11 bases between the two germline ends. The CDR3 DNA sequence: TGTGCCAGCAGTCAAGGGGTGAGCACCGGGGAGCTGTTTTTT. Encoded protein: CASSQGVSTGELFF.

To note about this clone: Different DNA sequences within this sample yield the same CDR3. This sequence joins TRBV27 and TRBJ1-1; D gene ambiguous. V lost 1 base to trimming and J lost 3 bases, with 6 bases between them. This CDR3 has 13 amino acids. The germline V gene encodes CDR1 MNHEY and CDR2 SMNVEV (reference sequence). CDR3 sequence: CASSLLGDTEAFF. The CDR3 region has the DNA TGTGCCAGCAGTTTATTGGGAGACACTGAAGCTTTCTTT.

The chain is built from TRBV10-3 and TRBJ1-1, with 9 bases matching TRBD1. J gave up 5 bases and V 2 bases, and 3 bases lay outside the gene matches. The germline V gene has CDR1 ENHRY and CDR2 SYGVKD. This CDR3 has 14 amino acids. Here the CDR3 DNA reads TGTGCCATCAGTGAGGACAGGGGGTTGACTGAAGCTTTCTTT. This translates into CAISEDRGLTEAFF.

V gene TRBV27 combines with J gene TRBJ2-3, with D perhaps TRBD1 (5 bases). The germline V gene encodes CDR1 MNHEY and CDR2 SMNVEV (reference sequence). The CDR3 has 12 amino acids. V shed 4 bases and J shed 10 bases, with 12 bases lying between them. The CDR3: CASSSNRSPQYF. The CDR3 DNA is TGTGCCAGCAGTTCAAACAGGAGCCCGCAGTATTTT.

The J gene is TRBJ2-1, the V gene TRBV30, with 8 positions matching TRBD1. Germline loops: CDR1 GTSNPN, CDR2 SVGIG (reference sequence). J gave up 5 bases and V 4 bases, and 1 base lay outside the gene matches. This CDR3 is built from 12 residues. This CDR3 reads CAWTQGDNEQFF. CDR3 nucleotides: TGTGCCTGGACACAGGGGGACAATGAGCAGTTCTTC.

This clone was recorded a few times. The chain combines TRBV6-5 with TRBJ2-2; weak D call: TRBD2 (6 bases). Trimming took 6 bases from V and 6 from J, leaving 17 bases between them. The CDR3 covers 15 residues. The germline V gene encodes CDR1 MNHEY and CDR2 SVGAGI. The CDR3 coding sequence is TGTGCCAGCAGACCCGGGACTCTTCTCTCCGGGGAGCTGTTTTTT. It codes for CASRPGTLLSGELFF.

This clone appeared once. The J gene is TRBJ2-6, the V gene TRBV9; D gene ambiguous. Looked up from germline, CDR1 is SGDLS and CDR2 is YYNGEE. The CDR3 covers 15 residues. V was pared by 0 bases and J by 2 bases, with 6 bases between. The CDR3 nucleotides read TGTGCCAGCAGCGTAGTTAGCCCTGGGGCCAACGTCCTGACTTTC. Translated, it gives CASSVVSPGANVLTF.